The present TCR beta chain was sequenced within a study of T cells in tuberculosis. Germline V gene sequence: CDR1 LGHNA, CDR2 YNFKEQ. With V trimmed by 0 bases and J by 7 bases, 11 bases remained unmatched. The CDR3 sequence is 16 residues long. After thawing and overnight rest, PBMC were stained with GMM-loaded CD1B tetramer, viability dye and anti-CD3 for sorting. CD1B tetramers were loaded with Rhodococcus equi-derived C32 glucose monomycolate. PBMC for tetramer sorting were first depleted of CD14-expressing monocytes. No alpha-beta pairing information exists for these sequences. Profiled with immunoSEQ multiplex PCR; TCRdb holds only in-frame clones, not every one. The sample gives more than 70,000 clones, roughly 90% of which show up once; around 1.8% is in the top ten.

This clonotype originated in an adult woman with latent tuberculosis. The chain uses TRBV4-2 and TRBJ2-7, with 8 bases that match TRBD2. Sequencing input: CD1b-GMM tetramer-negative cells sorted from PBMCs. The CDR3 sequence is CASSQDLTGGLREQYF. CDR3 coding DNA: TGTGCCAGCAGCCAAGATTTAACGGGGGGGCTGAGGGAGCAGTACTTC.